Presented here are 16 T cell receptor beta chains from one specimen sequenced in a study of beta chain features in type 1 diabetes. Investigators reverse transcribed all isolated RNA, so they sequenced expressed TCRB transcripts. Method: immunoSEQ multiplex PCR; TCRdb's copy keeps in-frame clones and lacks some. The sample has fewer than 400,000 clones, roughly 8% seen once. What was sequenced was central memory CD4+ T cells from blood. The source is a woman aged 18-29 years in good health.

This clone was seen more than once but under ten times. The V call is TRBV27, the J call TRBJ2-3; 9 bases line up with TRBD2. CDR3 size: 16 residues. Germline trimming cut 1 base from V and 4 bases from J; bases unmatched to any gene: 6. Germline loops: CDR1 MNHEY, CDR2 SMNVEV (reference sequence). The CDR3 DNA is TGTGCCAGCAGTTTATTTCCTAGCGGGATCTCAGATACGCAGTATTTT. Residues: CASSLFPSGISDTQYF.

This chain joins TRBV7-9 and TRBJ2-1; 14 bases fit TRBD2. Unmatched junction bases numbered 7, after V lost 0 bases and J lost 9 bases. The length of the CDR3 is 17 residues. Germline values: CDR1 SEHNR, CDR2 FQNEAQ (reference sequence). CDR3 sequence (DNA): TGTGCCAGCAGCTTAGCCATGGGACTAGCGGGAGCTCTTGAGCAGTTCTTC. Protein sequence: CASSLAMGLAGALEQFF.

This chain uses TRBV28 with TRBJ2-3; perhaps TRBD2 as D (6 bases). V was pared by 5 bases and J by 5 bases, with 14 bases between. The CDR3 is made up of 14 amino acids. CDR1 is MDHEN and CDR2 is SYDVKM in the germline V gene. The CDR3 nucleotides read TGTGCCAGCAGTCGGGACTTTTTTGAAGATACGCAGTATTTT. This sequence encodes CASSRDFFEDTQYF.

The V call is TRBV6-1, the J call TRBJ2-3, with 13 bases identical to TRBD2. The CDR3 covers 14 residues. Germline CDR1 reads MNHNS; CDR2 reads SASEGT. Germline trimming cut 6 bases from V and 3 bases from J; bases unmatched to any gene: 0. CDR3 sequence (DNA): TGTGCCAGCAGACTAGCGGGAGGGACAGATACGCAGTATTTT. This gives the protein CASRLAGGTDTQYF.

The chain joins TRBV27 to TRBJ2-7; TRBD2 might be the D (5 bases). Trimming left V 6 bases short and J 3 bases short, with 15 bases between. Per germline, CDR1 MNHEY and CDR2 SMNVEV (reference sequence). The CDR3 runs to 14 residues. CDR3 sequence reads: CASRADSSLYEQYF. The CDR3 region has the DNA TGTGCCAGCAGAGCGGACTCCTCCCTCTACGAGCAGTACTTC.

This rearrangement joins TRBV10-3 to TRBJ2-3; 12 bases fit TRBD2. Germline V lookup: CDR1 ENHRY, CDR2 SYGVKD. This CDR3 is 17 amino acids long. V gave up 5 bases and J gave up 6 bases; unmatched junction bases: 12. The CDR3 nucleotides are TGTGCCATCAGTTCCCGGCCTAGCGGGAGGGCAGTCGATACGCAGTATTTT. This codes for CAISSRPSGRAVDTQYF.

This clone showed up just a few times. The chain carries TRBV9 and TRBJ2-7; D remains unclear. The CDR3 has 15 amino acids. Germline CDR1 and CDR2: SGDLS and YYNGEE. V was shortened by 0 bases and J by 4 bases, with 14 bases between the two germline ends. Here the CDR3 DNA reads TGTGCCAGCAGCGTAGCTCCGGTGCAGACTTACGAGCAGTACTTC. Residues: CASSVAPVQTYEQYF.

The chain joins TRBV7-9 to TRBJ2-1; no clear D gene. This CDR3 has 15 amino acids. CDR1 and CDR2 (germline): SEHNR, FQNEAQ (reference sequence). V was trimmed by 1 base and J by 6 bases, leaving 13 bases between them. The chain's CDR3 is CASSLGRGRGNEQFF. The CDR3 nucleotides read TGTGCCAGCAGCTTAGGTCGAGGTAGAGGCAATGAGCAGTTCTTC. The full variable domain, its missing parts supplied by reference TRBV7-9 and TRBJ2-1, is DTGVSQNPRHKITKRGQNVTFRCDPISEHNRLYWYRQTLGQGPEFLTYFQNEAQLEKSRLLSDRFSAERPKGSFSTLEIQRTEQGDSAMYLCASSLGRGRGNEQFFGPGTRLTVL.

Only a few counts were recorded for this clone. The DNA of the CDR3 is TGCGCCAGCAGCTTGGCCGGTCTCCCGGGGTACGAGCAGTACTTC. Protein: CASSLAGLPGYEQYF. The chain carries TRBV5-1 and TRBJ2-5, with D possibly matching TRBD2 (5 bases). The end of the DNA fits TRBJ2-7 better, so the J call may be wrong. The CDR3 runs to 15 residues. Per germline, CDR1 SGHRS and CDR2 YFSETQ.

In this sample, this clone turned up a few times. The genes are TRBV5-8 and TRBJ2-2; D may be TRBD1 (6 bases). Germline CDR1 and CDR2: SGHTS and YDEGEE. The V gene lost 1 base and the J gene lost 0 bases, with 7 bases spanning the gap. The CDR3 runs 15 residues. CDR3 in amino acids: CASSLRQANTGELFF. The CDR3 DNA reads TGTGCCAGCAGCTTGAGACAGGCGAACACCGGGGAGCTGTTTTTT.

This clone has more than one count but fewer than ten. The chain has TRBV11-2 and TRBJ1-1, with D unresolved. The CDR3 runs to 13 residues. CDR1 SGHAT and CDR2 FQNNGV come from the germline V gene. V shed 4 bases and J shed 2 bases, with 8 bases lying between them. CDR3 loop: CASSSAANTEAFF. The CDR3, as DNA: TGTGCCAGCAGCTCGGCTGCTAACACTGAAGCTTTCTTT.

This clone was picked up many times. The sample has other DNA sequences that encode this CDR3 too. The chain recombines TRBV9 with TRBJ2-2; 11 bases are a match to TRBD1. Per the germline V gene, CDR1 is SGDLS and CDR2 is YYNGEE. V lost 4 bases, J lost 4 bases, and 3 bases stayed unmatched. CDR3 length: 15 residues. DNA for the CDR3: TGTGCCAGCAGCTCCGGGACAGGGGGCACCGGGGAGCTGTTTTTT. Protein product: CASSSGTGGTGELFF.

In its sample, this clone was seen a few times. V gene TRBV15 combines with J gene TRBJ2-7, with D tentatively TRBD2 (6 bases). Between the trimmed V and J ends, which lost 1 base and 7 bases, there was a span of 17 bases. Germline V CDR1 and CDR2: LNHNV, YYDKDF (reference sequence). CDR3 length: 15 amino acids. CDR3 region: CATSRVGGKGMEQYF. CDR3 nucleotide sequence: TGTGCCACCAGCAGAGTTGGAGGGAAAGGGATGGAGCAGTACTTC.

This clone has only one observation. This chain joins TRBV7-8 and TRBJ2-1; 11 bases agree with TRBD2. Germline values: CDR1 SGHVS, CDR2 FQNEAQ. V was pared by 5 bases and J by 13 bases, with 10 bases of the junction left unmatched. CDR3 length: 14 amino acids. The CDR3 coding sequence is TGTGCCAGCAGCCTAATCCTAGCGGGAGGAACACAGTTCTTC. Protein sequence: CASSLILAGGTQFF.

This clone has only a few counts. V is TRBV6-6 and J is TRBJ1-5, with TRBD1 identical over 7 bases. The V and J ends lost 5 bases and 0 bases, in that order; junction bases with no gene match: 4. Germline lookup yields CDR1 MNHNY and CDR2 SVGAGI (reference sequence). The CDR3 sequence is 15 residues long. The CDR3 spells CASSGQVNSNQPQHF. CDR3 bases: TGTGCCAGCAGTGGACAGGTCAATAGCAATCAGCCCCAGCATTTT.

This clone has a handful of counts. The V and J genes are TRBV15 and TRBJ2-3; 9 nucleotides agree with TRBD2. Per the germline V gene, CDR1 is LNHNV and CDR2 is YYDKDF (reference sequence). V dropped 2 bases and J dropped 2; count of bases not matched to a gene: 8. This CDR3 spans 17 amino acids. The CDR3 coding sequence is TGTGCCACCAGCAGACGATTAAGCGGGGGGTCCACAGATACGCAGTATTTT. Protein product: CATSRRLSGGSTDTQYF.